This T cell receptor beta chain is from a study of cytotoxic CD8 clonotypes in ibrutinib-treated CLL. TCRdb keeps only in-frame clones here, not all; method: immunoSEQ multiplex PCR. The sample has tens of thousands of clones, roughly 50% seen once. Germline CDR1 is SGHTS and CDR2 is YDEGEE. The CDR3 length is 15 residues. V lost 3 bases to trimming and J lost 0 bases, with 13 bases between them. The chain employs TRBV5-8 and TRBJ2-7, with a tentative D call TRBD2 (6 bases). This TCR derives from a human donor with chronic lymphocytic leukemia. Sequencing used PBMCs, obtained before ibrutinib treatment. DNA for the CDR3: TGTGCCAGCAGCTGGGGAGGAGGACCCTCCTACGAGCAGTACTTC. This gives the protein CASSWGGGPSYEQYF.